Shown below are 25 T cell receptor beta chains from a single sample sequenced in a study of T-cell reconstitution after alpha-beta-depleted transplantation in children (dated by TCRdb to 2016 to 2017). According to the study, the label for this sample's treatment or condition signals: allogeneic hematopoietic cell transplantation with graft depleted of TCRalphabeta T cells and CD19 B cells. The library came from PCR. Instrument on record: Illumina HiSeq 2500. To normalize quantification of the TCRbeta repertoire, the TCR libraries were built with molecular barcoding that relied on unique molecular identifiers. TCRdb reanalyzed the raw reads on its own, using fastp at Q25 for trimming and MiXCR for clone calling, and kept in-frame beta chains. CDR3 protein sequences are deduplicated, and each keeps its most common genes and DNA. Here the sample has approximately 500,000 distinct CDR3 sequences; roughly a tenth occur a single time. The top ten hold 2% of the sample.

The source was PBMCs, collected before TCRalphabeta/CD19-depleted stem cell transplant. The source of these receptors is a child under 10 years old with inherited bone marrow failure, due to receive a stem cell transplant.

This clonotype has at least ten counts. The chain uses TRBV25-1 and TRBJ1-2; D gene unclear. The CDR3 covers 13 residues. The V gene lost 0 bases and the J gene lost 8 bases, with 10 bases spanning the gap. Germline-derived CDR1 and CDR2 are MGHDK and SYGVNS. CDR3 in DNA: TGTGCCAGCAGTGAATATAGAAACGGGGGCTACACCTTC. Residues: CASSEYRNGGYTF.

This clonotype occurred a few times. This chain joins TRBV12-3 or TRBV12-4 and TRBJ1-4; weak D call: TRBD1 (5 bases). V shed 5 bases and J shed 6 bases, with 19 bases lying between them. The CDR3 is 16 amino acids. CDR3 protein: CASSSVGRDADEKLFF. The CDR3 DNA reads as TGTGCCAGCAGTAGCGTTGGGAGGGACGCGGATGAAAAACTGTTTTTT.

This clonotype was counted ten times or more. The chain joins TRBV6-2 or TRBV6-3 to TRBJ2-5; 11 bases align to TRBD2. Trimming removed 6 bases from V and 5 bases from J; junction bases left unmatched: 8. The CDR3 loop spans 15 amino acids. Germline CDR1 MNHEY, CDR2 SVGEGT. The CDR3 DNA sequence: TGTGCCAGCAGATCTATAGCGGGAGGGCCGGAGACCCAGTACTTC. Residues: CASRSIAGGPETQYF.

This clonotype was counted at least ten times. This chain links TRBV9 with TRBJ1-1; D not certain. The V and J ends lost 4 bases and 4 bases respectively, with 11 bases between them. The CDR3 covers 13 residues. Germline V gives CDR1 SGDLS, CDR2 YYNGEE. The CDR3 region is CASSRTAGTEAFF. The CDR3 DNA is TGTGCCAGCAGCCGTACGGCGGGCACTGAAGCTTTCTTT. Full variable domain (remainder filled in from reference TRBV9 and TRBJ1-1): DSGVTQTPKHLITATGQRVTLRCSPRSGDLSVYWYQQSLDQGLQFLIQYYNGEERAKGNILERFSAQQFPDLHSELNLSSLELGDSALYFCASSRTAGTEAFFGQGTRLTVV.

The chain joins TRBV27 to TRBJ2-2; 7 positions agree with TRBD1. Germline assignment: CDR1 MNHEY and CDR2 SMNVEV (reference sequence). After removal of 5 bases from V and 0 bases from J, the junction contained 6 bases not matched to a gene. The CDR3 runs to 16 residues. The CDR3 DNA follows: TGTGCCAGCAGTGGCACAGGGGCACCGAACACCGGGGAGCTGTTTTTT. Its translation: CASSGTGAPNTGELFF.

This clonotype appeared many times. The chain recombines TRBV29-1 with TRBJ2-3; weak D call: TRBD1 (6 bases). In germline, CDR1 is SQVTM, CDR2 ANQGSEA. The CDR3 has 13 residues. The V end was cut by 6 bases, the J end by 1 base, with 11 bases between. This CDR3 is CSVYRDRTDTQYF. The CDR3 nucleotides read TGCAGCGTGTACAGGGATCGCACAGATACGCAGTATTTT.

This clonotype was seen ten or more times. This chain links TRBV6-2 or TRBV6-3 with TRBJ2-3; 9 positions match TRBD2. The germline gives CDR1 MNHEY, CDR2 SVGEGT. Trimming removed 6 bases from V and 4 bases from J; junction bases left unmatched: 11. This CDR3 comprises 16 residues. The CDR3 spells CASRPDVAGGPDTQYF. The DNA for the CDR3 is TGTGCCAGCAGACCTGACGTGGCGGGAGGGCCAGATACGCAGTATTTT.

This clonotype was found a few times. This chain uses TRBV9 with TRBJ1-2; weak D call: TRBD1 (5 bases). Germline values: CDR1 SGDLS, CDR2 YYNGEE. The CDR3 has 13 residues. The ends were cut back, 4 bases at V and 5 bases at J, with 12 bases in the middle. CDR3 sequence reads: CASSPGDGYGYTF. The DNA for the CDR3 is TGTGCCAGCAGCCCTGGGGACGGATATGGCTACACCTTC.

A note on this clonotype: A single base separates this from a much larger clone, so it may be a read error. The genes are TRBV7-9 and TRBJ2-2; TRBD1 might be the D (6 bases). The CDR3 runs 16 residues. CDR1 SEHNR and CDR2 FQNEAQ come from the germline V gene (reference sequence). The CDR3 here is CANSAQGRVNTGELFF. CDR3 coding DNA: TGTGCCAACAGCGCCCAGGGGCGGGTGAATACCGGGGAGCTGTTTTTT.

The genes are TRBV6-1 and TRBJ1-5; D call uncertain. CDR3 length: 14 residues. From germline, CDR1 is MNHNS and CDR2 SASEGT. V lost 7 bases to trimming and J lost 0 bases, with 10 bases between them. The CDR3 DNA sequence: TGTGCCAGCAAAAGGGCCTATAGCAATCAGCCCCAGCATTTT. This encodes CASKRAYSNQPQHF.

This clonotype occurred many times. The chain recombines TRBV29-1 with TRBJ2-2, with D possibly TRBD2 on 6 matching bases. V lost 7 bases to trimming and J lost 4 bases, with 16 bases between them. The CDR3 runs to 14 residues. The germline CDR1 and CDR2 sequences are SQVTM and ANQGSEA. Here the CDR3 reads CSASAGSVTGELFF. The CDR3 nucleotides read TGCAGCGCGAGCGCGGGATCTGTCACCGGGGAGCTGTTTTTT.

At least ten counts were recorded for this clonotype. This chain uses TRBV3-1 with TRBJ2-7; D is unclear. The V end was cut by 3 bases, the J end by 2 bases, with 5 bases between. The CDR3 spans 12 residues. Germline V gene lookup returns CDR1 LGHDT and CDR2 YNNKEL (reference sequence). This chain's CDR3 is CASSQYTYEQYF. The CDR3 region has the DNA TGTGCCAGCAGCCAGTATACCTACGAGCAGTACTTC.

This clonotype has more than one count but fewer than ten. This chain connects TRBV20-1 to TRBJ2-3, with 13 bases aligning to TRBD2. V shed 1 base, J shed 4 bases, and the junction held 5 bases outside the gene matches. The germline gives CDR1 DFQATT, CDR2 SNEGSKA (reference sequence). This CDR3 has 16 residues. The CDR3 region has the DNA TGCAGTGCTAGAGGGACTAGCGGGAGTTGGGCAGATACGCAGTATTTT. Encoded protein: CSARGTSGSWADTQYF.

This clonotype occurred many times. The chain carries TRBV28 and TRBJ2-7; tentative D call: TRBD1 (6 bases). Germline V gene data show CDR1 as MDHEN and CDR2 as SYDVKM. V was cut by 5 bases and J by 4 bases, with 18 bases left in between. There are 15 residues in the CDR3. The CDR3 protein is CASSLRQAPGYEQYF. The CDR3 DNA follows: TGTGCCAGCAGTCTCCGACAGGCCCCGGGATACGAGCAGTACTTC.

This clonotype was counted ten times or more. The rearrangement uses TRBV7-2 and TRBJ2-7, with D perhaps TRBD2 (6 bases). The CDR3 has 16 residues. V dropped 1 base and J dropped 2 bases, with 15 bases sitting between them. The germline CDR1 and CDR2 sequences are SGHTA and FQGNSA. CDR3 DNA sequence: TGTGCCAGCAGCTTAGAGGGGACCCCGGGGGCCTACGAGCAGTACTTC. It codes for CASSLEGTPGAYEQYF.

This clonotype occurred many times. This chain joins TRBV12-3 or TRBV12-4 and TRBJ1-2; 9 positions match TRBD1. V lost 6 bases to trimming and J lost 1 base; unmatched junction nucleotides: 6. This CDR3 spans 15 amino acids. CDR3 bases: TGTGCCAGCAGGGACAGGGGTGGGAGTAACTATGGCTACACCTTC. It specifies CASRDRGGSNYGYTF.

This clonotype occurred many times. V and J are TRBV29-1 and TRBJ1-1; perhaps TRBD1 as D (6 bases). Trimming pared 0 bases from V and 0 bases from J, leaving 14 bases between. The length of the CDR3 is 16 residues. Germline V gene lookup returns CDR1 SQVTM and CDR2 ANQGSEA. CDR3 loop: CSVEDGQLLMNTEAFF. The DNA of the CDR3 is TGCAGCGTTGAAGATGGACAGCTCCTTATGAACACTGAAGCTTTCTTT.

The table lists this clonotype with a count of one. The genes are TRBV5-1 and TRBJ2-1; TRBD2 agrees at 7 bases. CDR3 length equals 15 residues. The trim removed 2 bases at V and 10 bases at J, leaving 12 bases unmatched. Germline V gene lookup returns CDR1 SGHRS and CDR2 YFSETQ. In nucleotides, the CDR3 is TGCGCCAGCAGCTTATCCGGGACGGCCGGGAGGGAGCAGTTCTTC. Encoded protein: CASSLSGTAGREQFF.

This clonotype was seen repeatedly, ten times or more. The genes are TRBV24-1 and TRBJ2-7; unclear D gene. The germline gives CDR1 KGHDR, CDR2 SFDVKD. The CDR3 contains 11 residues. The V end was cut by 5 bases, the J end by 3 bases, with 4 bases between. The CDR3 DNA is TGTGCCACCAGTGTCGGCTACGAGCAGTACTTC. As protein: CATSVGYEQYF.

This clonotype has at least ten counts. The chain combines TRBV21-1 with TRBJ2-7; the listed D gene, TRBD2, was not tested against the DNA. TRBV21-1 counts as a pseudogene. The CDR3 sequence is 20 residues long. The CDR3 region is CASSKKKPGLAGGFPGEQYF. As DNA, the CDR3 is TGTGCCAGCAGCAAAAAAAAACCGGGACTAGCGGGAGGGTTCCCGGGCGAGCAGTACTTC.

This clonotype was seen repeatedly, ten times or more. The J gene is TRBJ2-7, the V gene TRBV29-1, with unresolved D. V lost 0 bases, J lost 2 bases, and 11 bases lay in between. This CDR3 has 14 amino acids. CDR1 and CDR2 (germline): SQVTM, ANQGSEA. The CDR3 nucleotides are TGCAGCGTTGAAGATCCAGGCAGCACCTACGAGCAGTACTTC. The encoded protein is CSVEDPGSTYEQYF.

This clonotype occurred many times. The chain combines TRBV4-3 with TRBJ2-5, with 16 bases fitting TRBD2. Germline V gene data show CDR1 as LGHNA and CDR2 as YSLEER. Unmatched junction bases numbered 7, after V lost 1 base and J lost 5 bases. CDR3 size: 18 residues. CDR3 protein: CASSQGGTSGRAGETQYF. The DNA for the CDR3 is TGCGCCAGCAGCCAAGGAGGGACTAGCGGGAGGGCCGGGGAGACCCAGTACTTC.

This clonotype has ten or more counts. The chain carries TRBV12-3 or TRBV12-4 and TRBJ2-3, with TRBD1 matching over 9 bases. This CDR3 has 14 amino acids. The trim removed 5 bases at V and 4 bases at J, leaving 4 bases unmatched. CDR3 residues: CASSRDRVADTQYF. CDR3 in DNA: TGTGCCAGCAGTCGGGACAGGGTAGCAGATACGCAGTATTTT.

This clonotype was seen at least ten times. The chain has TRBV6-6 and TRBJ2-1, with D maybe TRBD2 (6 bases). The V end lost 5 bases, the J end lost 5 bases, and 10 bases lay between the germline ends. This CDR3 has 13 residues. CDR1 is MNHNY and CDR2 is SVGAGI in the germline V gene (reference sequence). The CDR3 DNA reads TGTGCCAGCAGTGCCCGCGGGGACAATGAGCAGTTCTTC. It encodes CASSARGDNEQFF.

There are a few counts of this clonotype. This chain joins TRBV7-8 and TRBJ2-5; D may be TRBD2 (6 bases). CDR3 length: 15 residues. In germline, CDR1 is SGHVS, CDR2 FQNEAQ. V was cut by 5 bases and J by 5 bases, with 18 bases left in between. CDR3 nucleotide sequence: TGTGCCAGCAGCCTTTCCACCTTGGCGGGGGAGACCCAGTACTTC. Amino acid sequence: CASSLSTLAGETQYF.